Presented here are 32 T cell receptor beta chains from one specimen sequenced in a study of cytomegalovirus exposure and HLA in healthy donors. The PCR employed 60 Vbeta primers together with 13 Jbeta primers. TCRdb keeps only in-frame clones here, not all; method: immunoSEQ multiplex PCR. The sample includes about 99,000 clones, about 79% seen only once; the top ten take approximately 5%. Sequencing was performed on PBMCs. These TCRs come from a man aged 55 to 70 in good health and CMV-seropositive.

CDR3 amino acids: CASSKRGGFTDTQYF. The CDR3 nucleotides are TGCGCCAGCAGTAAACGCGGGGGCTTCACAGATACGCAGTATTTT. The J gene is TRBJ2-3, the V gene TRBV10-1, with TRBD2 as a possible D gene (7 bases). The V and J ends lost 5 bases and 2 bases respectively, with 14 bases between them. CDR1 and CDR2 (germline): WNHNN, SYGVQD (reference sequence). The CDR3 consists of 15 residues.

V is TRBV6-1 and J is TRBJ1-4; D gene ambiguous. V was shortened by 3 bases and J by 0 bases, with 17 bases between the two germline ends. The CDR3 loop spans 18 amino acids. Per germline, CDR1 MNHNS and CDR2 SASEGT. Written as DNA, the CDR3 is TGTGCCAGCAGTGACGGTCTATTGAGCTCGGCAACTAATGAAAAACTGTTTTTT. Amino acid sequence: CASSDGLLSSATNEKLFF.

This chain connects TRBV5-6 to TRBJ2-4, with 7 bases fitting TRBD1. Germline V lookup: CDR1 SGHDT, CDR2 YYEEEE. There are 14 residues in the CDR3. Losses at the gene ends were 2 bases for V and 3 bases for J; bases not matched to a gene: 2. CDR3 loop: CASSFRDSKNIQYF. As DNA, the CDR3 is TGTGCCAGCAGCTTCCGGGACAGCAAAAACATTCAGTACTTC.

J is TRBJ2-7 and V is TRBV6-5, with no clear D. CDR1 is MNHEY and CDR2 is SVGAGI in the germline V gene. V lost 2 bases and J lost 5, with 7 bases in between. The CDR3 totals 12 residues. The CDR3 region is CASSYGPHEQYF. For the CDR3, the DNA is TGTGCCAGCAGTTACGGGCCCCACGAGCAGTACTTC.

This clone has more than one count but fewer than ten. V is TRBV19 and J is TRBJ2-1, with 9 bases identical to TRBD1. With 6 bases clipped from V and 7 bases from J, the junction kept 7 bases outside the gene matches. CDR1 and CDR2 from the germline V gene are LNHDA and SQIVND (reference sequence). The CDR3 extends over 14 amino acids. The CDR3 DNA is TGTGCCAGTAGGGGGACAGGGAGAGCGAATGAGCAGTTCTTC. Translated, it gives CASRGTGRANEQFF. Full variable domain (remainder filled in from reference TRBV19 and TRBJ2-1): DGGITQSPKYLFRKEGQNVTLSCEQNLNHDAMYWYRQDPGQGLRLIYYSQIVNDFQKGDIAEGYSVSREKKESFPLTVTSAQKNPTAFYLCASRGTGRANEQFFGPGTRLTVL.

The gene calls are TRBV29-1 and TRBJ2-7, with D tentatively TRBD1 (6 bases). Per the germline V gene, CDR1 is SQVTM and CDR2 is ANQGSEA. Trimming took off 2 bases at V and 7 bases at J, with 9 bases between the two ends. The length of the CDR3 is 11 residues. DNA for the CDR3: TGCAGCGTTGAAACAGGGAATGAGCAGTACTTC. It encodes CSVETGNEQYF.

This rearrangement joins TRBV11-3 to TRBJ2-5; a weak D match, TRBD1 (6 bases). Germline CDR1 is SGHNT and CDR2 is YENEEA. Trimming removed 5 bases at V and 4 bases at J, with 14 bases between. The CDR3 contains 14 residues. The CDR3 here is CASSPRTEGETQYF. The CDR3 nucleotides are TGTGCCAGCAGCCCCAGGACAGAAGGAGAGACCCAGTACTTC.

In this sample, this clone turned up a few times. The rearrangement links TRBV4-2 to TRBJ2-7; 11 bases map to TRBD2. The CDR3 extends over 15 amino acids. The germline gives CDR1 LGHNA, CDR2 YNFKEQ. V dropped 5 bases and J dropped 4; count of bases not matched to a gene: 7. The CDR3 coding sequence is TGTGCCAGCAGCTGGCAACTAGCGGGGGAGTACGAGCAGTACTTC. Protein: CASSWQLAGEYEQYF.

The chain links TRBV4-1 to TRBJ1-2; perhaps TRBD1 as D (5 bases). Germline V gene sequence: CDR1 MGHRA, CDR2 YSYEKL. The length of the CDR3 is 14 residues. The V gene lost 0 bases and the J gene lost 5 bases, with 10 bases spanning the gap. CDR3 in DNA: TGCGCCAGCAGCCAAGAGGGGCAGATTTATGGCTACACCTTC. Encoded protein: CASSQEGQIYGYTF.

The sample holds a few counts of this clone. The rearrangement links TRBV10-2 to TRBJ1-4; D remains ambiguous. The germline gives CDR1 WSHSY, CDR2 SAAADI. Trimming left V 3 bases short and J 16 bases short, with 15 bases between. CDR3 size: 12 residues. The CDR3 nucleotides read TGCGCCAGCAGTGAATTGCCACGCGCGTCGTTTTTT. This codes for CASSELPRASFF.

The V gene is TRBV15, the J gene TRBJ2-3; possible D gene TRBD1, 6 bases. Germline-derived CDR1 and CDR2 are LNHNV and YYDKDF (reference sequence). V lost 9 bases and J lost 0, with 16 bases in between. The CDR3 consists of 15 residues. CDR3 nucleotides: TGTGCCACTTCGCAAGGGGACACTAGCACAGATACGCAGTATTTT. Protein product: CATSQGDTSTDTQYF.

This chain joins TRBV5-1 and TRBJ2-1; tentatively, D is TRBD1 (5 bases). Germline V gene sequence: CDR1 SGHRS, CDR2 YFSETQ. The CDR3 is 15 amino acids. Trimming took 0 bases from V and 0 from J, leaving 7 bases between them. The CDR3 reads CASSLGTNSYNEQFF. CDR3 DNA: TGCGCCAGCAGCTTGGGGACAAACTCCTACAATGAGCAGTTCTTC.

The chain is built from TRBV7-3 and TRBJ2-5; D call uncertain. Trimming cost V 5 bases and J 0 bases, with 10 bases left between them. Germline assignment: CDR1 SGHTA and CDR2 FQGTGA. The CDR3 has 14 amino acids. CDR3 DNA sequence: TGTGCCAGCAGCCTAAACGGGTACCAAGAGACCCAGTACTTC. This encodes CASSLNGYQETQYF.

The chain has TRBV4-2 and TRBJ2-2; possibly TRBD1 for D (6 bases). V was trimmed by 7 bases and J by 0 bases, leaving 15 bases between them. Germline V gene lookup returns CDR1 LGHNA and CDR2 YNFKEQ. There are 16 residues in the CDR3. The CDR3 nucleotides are TGTGCCAGCAAGCCCTGGGGACATTCGAACACCGGGGAGCTGTTTTTT. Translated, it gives CASKPWGHSNTGELFF.

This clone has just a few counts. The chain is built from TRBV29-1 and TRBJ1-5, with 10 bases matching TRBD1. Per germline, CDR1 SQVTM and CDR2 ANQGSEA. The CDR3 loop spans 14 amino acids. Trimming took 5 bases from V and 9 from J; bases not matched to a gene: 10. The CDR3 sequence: CSVRDRGGSGPQHF. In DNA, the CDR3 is TGCAGCGTTCGGGACAGGGGTGGGTCGGGGCCCCAGCATTTT.

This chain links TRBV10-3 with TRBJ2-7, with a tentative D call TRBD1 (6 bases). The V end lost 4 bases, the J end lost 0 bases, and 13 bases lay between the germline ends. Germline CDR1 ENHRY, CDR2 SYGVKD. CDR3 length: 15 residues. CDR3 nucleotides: TGTGCCATCAGTGGAACGGGACAAAGCTCCTACGAGCAGTACTTC. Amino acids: CAISGTGQSSYEQYF.

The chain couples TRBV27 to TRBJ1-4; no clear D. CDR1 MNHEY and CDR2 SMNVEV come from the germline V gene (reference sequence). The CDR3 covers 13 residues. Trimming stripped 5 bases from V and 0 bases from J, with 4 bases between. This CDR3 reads CASSRATNEKLFF. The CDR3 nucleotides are TGTGCCAGCAGTCGCGCAACTAATGAAAAACTGTTTTTT. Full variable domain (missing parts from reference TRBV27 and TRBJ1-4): EAQVTQNPRYLITVTGKKLTVTCSQNMNHEYMSWYRQDPGLGLRQIYYSMNVEVTDKGDVPEGYKVSRKEKRNFPLILESPSPNQTSLYFCASSRATNEKLFFGSGTQLSVL.

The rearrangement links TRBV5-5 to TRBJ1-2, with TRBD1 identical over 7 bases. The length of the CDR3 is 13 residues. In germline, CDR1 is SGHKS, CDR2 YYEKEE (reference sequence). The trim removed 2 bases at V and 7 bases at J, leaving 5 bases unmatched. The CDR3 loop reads CASSLWDRGGYTF. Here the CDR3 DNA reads TGTGCCAGCAGCTTATGGGACAGAGGTGGCTACACCTTC.

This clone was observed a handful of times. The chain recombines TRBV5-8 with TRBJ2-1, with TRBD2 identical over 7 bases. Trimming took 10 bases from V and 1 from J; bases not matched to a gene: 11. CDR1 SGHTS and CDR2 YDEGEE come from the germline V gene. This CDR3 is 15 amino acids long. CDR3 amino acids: CAGGREGYSYNEQFF. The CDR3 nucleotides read TGTGCCGGAGGCAGGGAGGGTTATTCCTACAATGAGCAGTTCTTC.

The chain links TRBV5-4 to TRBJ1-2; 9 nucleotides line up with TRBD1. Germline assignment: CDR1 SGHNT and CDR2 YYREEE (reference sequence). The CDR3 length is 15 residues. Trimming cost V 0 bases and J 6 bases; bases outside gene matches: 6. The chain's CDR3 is CASSLAQGARDGYTF. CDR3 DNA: TGTGCCAGCAGCTTGGCACAGGGGGCGCGTGATGGCTACACCTTC.

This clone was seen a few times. CDR3 sequence (DNA): TGTGCCAGCAGTGACAGACTAGGGATATATGAGCAGTTCTTC. Protein: CASSDRLGIYEQFF. The gene calls are TRBV6-1 and TRBJ2-1; a possible D gene is TRBD2 (6 bases). This CDR3 is built from 14 residues. Germline V gives CDR1 MNHNS, CDR2 SASEGT. Trimming removed 3 bases at V and 8 bases at J, with 14 bases between.

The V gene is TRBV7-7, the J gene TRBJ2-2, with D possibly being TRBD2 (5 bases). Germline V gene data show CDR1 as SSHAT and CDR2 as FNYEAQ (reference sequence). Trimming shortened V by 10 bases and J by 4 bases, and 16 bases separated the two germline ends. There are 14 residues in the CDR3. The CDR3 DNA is TGTGCCATCCCCCGGGGAACGGGCACCGGGGAGCTGTTTTTT. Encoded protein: CAIPRGTGTGELFF.

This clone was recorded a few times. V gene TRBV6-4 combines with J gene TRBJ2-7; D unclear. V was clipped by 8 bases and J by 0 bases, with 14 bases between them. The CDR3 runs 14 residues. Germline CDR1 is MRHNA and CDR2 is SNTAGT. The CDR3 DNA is TGTGCCAGCTCTCCGACGGCTAGCTCCTACGAGCAGTACTTC. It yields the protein CASSPTASSYEQYF.

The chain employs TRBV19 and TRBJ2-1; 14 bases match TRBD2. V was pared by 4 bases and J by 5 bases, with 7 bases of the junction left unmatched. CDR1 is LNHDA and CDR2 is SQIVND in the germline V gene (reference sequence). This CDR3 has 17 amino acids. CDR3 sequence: CASSRGTSGGKHNEQFF. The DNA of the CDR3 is TGTGCCAGTAGTAGAGGGACTAGCGGGGGAAAACACAATGAGCAGTTCTTC.

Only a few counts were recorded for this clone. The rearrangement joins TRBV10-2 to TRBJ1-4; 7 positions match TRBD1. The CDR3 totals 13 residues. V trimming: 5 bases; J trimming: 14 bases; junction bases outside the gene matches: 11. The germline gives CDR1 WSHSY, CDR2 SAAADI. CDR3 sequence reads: CASSNFQGEQLFF. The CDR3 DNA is TGCGCCAGCAGTAACTTTCAGGGGGAGCAGCTGTTTTTT.

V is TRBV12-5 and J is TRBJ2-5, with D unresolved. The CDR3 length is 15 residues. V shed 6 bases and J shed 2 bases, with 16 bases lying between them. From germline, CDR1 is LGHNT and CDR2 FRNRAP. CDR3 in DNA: TGTGCTAGTGGCGACCCCATCGACTCGCAAGAGACCCAGTACTTC. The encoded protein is CASGDPIDSQETQYF. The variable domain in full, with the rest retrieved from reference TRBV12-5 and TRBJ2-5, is DARVTQTPRHKVTEMGQEVTMRCQPILGHNTVFWYRQTMMQGLELLAYFRNRAPLDDSGMPKDRFSAEMPDATLATLKIQPSEPRDSAVYFCASGDPIDSQETQYFGPGTRLLVL.

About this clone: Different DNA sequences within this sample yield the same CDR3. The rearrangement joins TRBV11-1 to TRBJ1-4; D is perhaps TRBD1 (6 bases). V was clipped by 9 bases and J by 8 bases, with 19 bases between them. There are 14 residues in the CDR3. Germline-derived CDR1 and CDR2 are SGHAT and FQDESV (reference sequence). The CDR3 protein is CASSAQGGGEKLFF. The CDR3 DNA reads TGTGCCAGTAGCGCACAGGGCGGGGGAGAAAAACTGTTTTTT.

The CDR3 DNA reads TGTGCCATCAGTGGGGGCGGGACAGCCGCCGAGCAGTACTTC. Its translation: CAISGGGTAAEQYF. The chain employs TRBV10-3 and TRBJ2-7; D may be TRBD1 (7 bases). Germline V gives CDR1 ENHRY, CDR2 SYGVKD. Trimming shortened V by 4 bases and J by 6 bases, and 16 bases separated the two germline ends. The CDR3 totals 14 residues.

DNA of the CDR3: TGTGCCAGCAGCCCCCCCACAGGCTTTAATGAAAAACTGTTTTTT. Translated, it gives CASSPPTGFNEKLFF. The V call is TRBV7-9, the J call TRBJ1-4; TRBD1 might be the D (5 bases). V lost 5 bases and J lost 4, with 14 bases in between. Germline CDR1 reads SEHNR; CDR2 reads FQNEAQ (reference sequence). The CDR3 sequence is 15 residues long.

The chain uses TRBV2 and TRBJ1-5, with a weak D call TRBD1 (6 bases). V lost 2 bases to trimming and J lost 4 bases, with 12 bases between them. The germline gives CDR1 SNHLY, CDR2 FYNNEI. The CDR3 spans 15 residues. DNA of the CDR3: TGTGCCAGCAGTGAAAAGGGACAAAGTAATCAGCCCCAGCATTTT. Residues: CASSEKGQSNQPQHF.

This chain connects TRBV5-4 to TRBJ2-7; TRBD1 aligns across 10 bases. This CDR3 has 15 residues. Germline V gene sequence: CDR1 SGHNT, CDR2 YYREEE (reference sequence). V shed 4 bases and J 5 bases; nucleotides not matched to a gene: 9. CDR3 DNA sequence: TGTGCCAGCAGCCCCGTAGGGACAGGGGTCCACGAGCAGTACTTC. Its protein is CASSPVGTGVHEQYF.

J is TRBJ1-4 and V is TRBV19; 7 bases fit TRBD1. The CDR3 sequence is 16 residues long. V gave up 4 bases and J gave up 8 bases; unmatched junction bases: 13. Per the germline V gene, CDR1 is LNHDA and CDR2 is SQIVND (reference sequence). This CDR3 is CASSKGDRASGEKLFF. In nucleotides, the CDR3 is TGTGCCAGTAGTAAAGGAGACAGGGCCTCTGGGGAAAAACTGTTTTTT.